This is a list of T cell receptor beta chains from one sample in a study of cytomegalovirus exposure and HLA in healthy donors. TCRdb keeps only in-frame clones here, not all; method: immunoSEQ multiplex PCR. The repertoire holds approximately 170,000 clones, with around 80% as singletons. Sequencing input: PBMCs. These receptors originate from a man aged 40-50 years in good health and CMV-seronegative. CDR3s include the opening cysteine and the closing phenylalanine or tryptophan. A D gene is named only where the DNA matches it firmly. The size field is filled for only some rows; it gives once, few, many or a size class.

clone size	V gene	D gene	J gene	CDR3 protein	CDR3 DNA
.	TRBV10-3	.	TRBJ1-2	CATRYYNPGYGYTF	TGTGCCACTCGTTACTACAACCCGGGATATGGCTACACCTTC
few	TRBV27	.	TRBJ2-7	CASSYSGTTFYEQYF	TGTGCCAGCAGTTACTCCGGGACAACCTTCTACGAGCAGTACTTC
.	TRBV7-3	.	TRBJ1-1	CASSSRGTRNTEAFF	TGTGCCAGCAGCTCCCGGGGGACCCGGAACACTGAAGCTTTCTTT
once	TRBV6-5	TRBD1	TRBJ1-2	CASNGQESNYGYTF	TGTGCCAGCAACGGACAGGAATCTAACTATGGCTACACCTTC
once	TRBV13	TRBD2	TRBJ2-4	CASSWTSGSAKNIQYF	TGTGCCAGCAGCTGGACTAGCGGGAGTGCCAAAAACATTCAGTACTTC
.	TRBV4-1	.	TRBJ1-1	CASSQDKGGLNTEAFF	TGCGCCAGCAGCCAAGATAAGGGGGGGCTGAACACTGAAGCTTTCTTT
.	TRBV27	.	TRBJ1-2	CASSLSAPQGGYTF	TGTGCCAGCAGTTTATCAGCGCCCCAGGGTGGCTACACCTTC
.	TRBV9	.	TRBJ2-2	CASRRETGELFF	TGTGCCAGCAGGCGAGAGACCGGGGAGCTGTTTTTT
.	TRBV7-2	.	TRBJ1-5	CASRLRGLGQPQHF	TGTGCCAGCAGACTCAGGGGTTTGGGACAGCCCCAGCATTTT
.	TRBV5-1	TRBD1	TRBJ2-1	CASSTLGQGLNNEQFF	TGCGCCAGCAGCACGCTTGGACAGGGGCTTAACAATGAGCAGTTCTTC
.	TRBV27	.	TRBJ2-4	CASSLSPRRIGLAKNIQYF	TGTGCCAGCAGTTTATCGCCGAGGAGGATCGGTCTAGCCAAAAACATTCAGTACTTC
.	TRBV7-9	.	TRBJ1-2	CASSLAGVGGYTF	TGTGCCAGCAGCTTAGCAGGGGTTGGCGGCTACACCTTC
.	TRBV9	.	TRBJ2-1	CASSVGSSPPQEFF	TGTGCCAGCAGCGTAGGATCTAGCCCTCCCCAGGAGTTCTTC
.	TRBV10-1	.	TRBJ1-1	CASSSTPRPEAFF	TGCGCCTCCTCGTCGACTCCCCGGCCAGAAGCTTTCTTT
.	TRBV4-2	.	TRBJ1-2	CASSQGYSEGLYGYTF	TGTGCCAGCAGCCAAGGATACTCGGAGGGGCTCTATGGCTACACCTTC
.	TRBV15	.	TRBJ1-5	CATSRAPGRSGTWDQPQHF	TGTGCCACCAGCAGAGCCCCCGGCAGGTCGGGAACTTGGGATCAGCCCCAGCATTTT
.	TRBV15	.	TRBJ2-7	CATSGPLSGGAYEQYF	TGTGCCACCAGCGGCCCACTCTCTGGCGGGGCCTACGAGCAGTACTTC
.	TRBV18	TRBD2	TRBJ2-3	CASSPGLAATDTQYF	TGTGCCAGCTCACCGGGACTAGCGGCCACAGATACGCAGTATTTT
.	TRBV6-5	TRBD1	TRBJ2-7	CASSYGVRGSEQYF	TGTGCCAGCAGTTACGGAGTCAGGGGGAGCGAGCAGTACTTC
.	TRBV27	TRBD2	TRBJ2-1	CASSWTSGGSNEQFF	TGTGCCAGCAGTTGGACTAGCGGGGGATCCAATGAGCAGTTCTTC
.	TRBV5-1	.	TRBJ2-7	CASSSGQSSGEQYF	TGCGCCAGCAGCTCCGGACAGTCCTCCGGCGAGCAGTACTTC
few	TRBV2	TRBD2	TRBJ2-5	CAPEGAGGEETQYF	TGTGCCCCCGAAGGGGCGGGAGGAGAGGAGACCCAGTACTTC
.	TRBV7-2	TRBD2	TRBJ2-1	CASSRILAGGRWDEQFF	TGTGCCAGCAGCCGTATTCTAGCGGGAGGGCGTTGGGATGAGCAGTTCTTC
.	TRBV28	TRBD2	TRBJ2-1	CASSPLRLAGGGINNEQFF	TGTGCCAGCAGCCCTCTACGGCTAGCGGGAGGAGGGATAAACAATGAGCAGTTCTTC
.	TRBV7-9	TRBD1	TRBJ2-3	CASSFDRDLDTQYF	TGTGCCAGCAGCTTTGACAGGGACCTAGATACGCAGTATTTT
.	TRBV9	.	TRBJ1-3	CASSPGLGSGNTIYF	TGTGCCAGCAGTCCCGGACTCGGCTCTGGAAACACCATATATTTT
.	TRBV6-1	TRBD1	TRBJ2-7	CASSVHGTGEGYEQYF	TGTGCCAGCAGTGTCCACGGGACAGGTGAGGGGTACGAGCAGTACTTC